Shown below are 17 T cell receptor beta chains from a single sample sequenced in a study of neurological immune-mediated disorders. As for time point: longitudinal time-point 1 (baseline). TCRdb processed the 5' RACE reads anew with MiXCR; each CDR3 protein has one entry. Of 67,000 or so distinct CDR3 sequences listed, around 13% are singletons. Sequencing was performed on PBMCs. The receptors stem from a female donor with HTLV-1-associated myelopathy (HAM/TSP).

This clonotype appeared many times. The chain is built from TRBV6-5 and TRBJ1-1; 8 positions agree with TRBD1. This CDR3 comprises 14 residues. V lost 2 bases, J lost 1 base, and 0 bases stayed unmatched. Germline lookup yields CDR1 MNHEY and CDR2 SVGAGI. CDR3 nucleotides: TGTGCCAGCAGTTACGGGACAGGGAACACTGAAGCTTTCTTT. Translation: CASSYGTGNTEAFF.

This clonotype was found many times. The rearrangement links TRBV5-6 to TRBJ2-1; D is perhaps TRBD1 (6 bases). Germline loops: CDR1 SGHDT, CDR2 YYEEEE. The CDR3 extends over 15 amino acids. Trimming cost V 2 bases and J 0 bases, with 9 bases left between them. CDR3 sequence (DNA): TGTGCCAGCAGCTTAGGGACAACCTCCTACAATGAGCAGTTCTTC. It encodes CASSLGTTSYNEQFF.

This clonotype was detected ten times or more. The chain uses TRBV10-2 and TRBJ1-1, with D tentatively TRBD1 (6 bases). Germline assignment: CDR1 WSHSY and CDR2 SAAADI. CDR3 length: 14 residues. V dropped 6 bases and J dropped 1 base, with 12 bases sitting between them. The CDR3 DNA follows: TGCGCCAGCAGCCTGGCAGGGGCGAACACTGAAGCTTTCTTT. It translates to CASSLAGANTEAFF.

The sample holds many counts of this clonotype. This chain joins TRBV12-3 or TRBV12-4 and TRBJ2-1; no definite D call. CDR3 length: 11 residues. Trimming stripped 5 bases from V and 6 bases from J, with 5 bases between. CDR3 in DNA: TGTGCCAGCAGTCCTAGCAATGAGCAGTTCTTC. This sequence encodes CASSPSNEQFF.

As for this clonotype: Because the CDR3's place on the DNA is in doubt, the DNA is left out and the CDR3 is given as listed by TCRdb. V is TRBV5-5 and J is TRBJ1-2; the tabulated D call, TRBD1, remains unverified against the DNA. From germline, CDR1 is SGHKS and CDR2 YYEKEE (reference sequence). The CDR3 contains 22 residues when both ends are counted. CDR3: CASSSYNEQFFGPGGEPRGYTF.

About this clonotype: It is likely a read error, because the conserved phenylalanine at the end of the CDR3 is missing. It is unclear where the CDR3 begins or ends on the DNA, so no DNA is shown, and the CDR3 is as TCRdb lists it. The gene calls are TRBV4-2 and TRBJ2-7; the D call of TRBD1 is as the table states it, not checked on the DNA. The CDR3 totals 16 residues, both ends included. Germline CDR1 reads LGHNA; CDR2 reads YNFKEQ. This chain's CDR3 is CASSQIGTGGGYEQNL.

This clonotype occurred many times. The chain couples TRBV27 to TRBJ1-2, with TRBD1 identical over 7 bases. There are 16 residues in the CDR3. The germline gives CDR1 MNHEY, CDR2 SMNVEV (reference sequence). J was trimmed by 4 bases and V by 4 bases; bases with no gene match: 12. The CDR3 sequence is CASSSLGGGQSYGYTF. The CDR3 bases are TGTGCCAGCAGTTCCTTGGGGGGGGGACAGAGCTATGGCTACACCTTC.

This clonotype was counted ten times or more. CDR3 DNA sequence: TGTGCCAGCAGCGGGCTCTTAGCGGGGGGGCTTTCGACCCAGTACTTC. This translates into CASSGLLAGGLSTQYF. The V call is TRBV9, the J call TRBJ2-5; TRBD2 aligns across 11 bases. Per the germline V gene, CDR1 is SGDLS and CDR2 is YYNGEE. This CDR3 has 16 amino acids. The V segment lost 3 bases and the J segment 7 bases; nucleotides outside the gene matches: 11.

The table lists this clonotype with many counts. The chain combines TRBV7-6 with TRBJ2-7, with a weak D call TRBD1 (6 bases). With 4 bases removed from V and 2 bases from J, the gap between germline ends came to 12 bases. This CDR3 is built from 14 residues. Per the germline V gene, CDR1 is SGHVS and CDR2 is FNYEAQ. The CDR3 is CASSSQGSAYEQYF. For the CDR3, the DNA is TGTGCCAGCAGCTCTCAGGGGAGCGCCTACGAGCAGTACTTC.

This clonotype was recorded many times. The V call is TRBV6-5, the J call TRBJ1-1; D gene unclear. CDR3 length equals 13 residues. Germline CDR1 MNHEY, CDR2 SVGAGI. V was clipped by 2 bases and J by 1 base, with 5 bases between them. CDR3 amino acids: CASSYLRNTEAFF. The CDR3 nucleotides are TGTGCCAGCAGTTACCTCAGGAACACTGAAGCTTTCTTT.

This clonotype was counted at least ten times. This chain connects TRBV7-9 to TRBJ2-1; 9 bases line up with TRBD2. The CDR3 covers 18 residues. Germline V lookup: CDR1 SEHNR, CDR2 FQNEAQ (reference sequence). V gave up 5 bases and J gave up 5 bases; unmatched junction bases: 16. In DNA, the CDR3 is TGTGCCAGCAGCCCTCCCCCCCGGCTAGCGGGGAGTCACAATGAGCAGTTCTTC. Encoded protein: CASSPPPRLAGSHNEQFF.

The chain joins TRBV14 to TRBJ2-5; 8 bases are shared with TRBD1. Trimming took 5 bases from V and 4 from J; bases not matched to a gene: 9. The CDR3 covers 15 residues. In germline, CDR1 is SGHDN, CDR2 FVKESK. CDR3 amino acids: CASSGLGQGRETQYF. DNA for the CDR3: TGTGCCAGCAGCGGGCTCGGACAGGGCCGAGAGACCCAGTACTTC.

Concerning this clonotype: Being one base from a much bigger clone, this may be a read error. The CDR3 spells CASKVSRAGEQYF. The CDR3 DNA reads TGTGCCAGCAAAGTCTCGAGGGCGGGCGAGCAGTACTTC. The genes are TRBV6-5 and TRBJ2-7; possible D gene TRBD2, 5 bases. The CDR3 is 13 amino acids. Trimming pared 7 bases from V and 6 bases from J, leaving 16 bases between. In germline, CDR1 is MNHEY, CDR2 SVGAGI.

The chain recombines TRBV6-6 with TRBJ1-2, with 11 bases fitting TRBD1. Per the germline V gene, CDR1 is MNHNY and CDR2 is SVGAGI (reference sequence). With V trimmed by 6 bases and J by 7 bases, 16 bases remained unmatched. The CDR3 covers 17 residues. The CDR3 sequence: CASSSNFAGTGGFGYTF. CDR3 DNA: TGTGCCAGCAGCTCGAACTTTGCCGGGACAGGGGGTTTTGGCTACACCTTC.

Concerning this clonotype: A single base separates this from a much larger clone, so it may be a read error. The genes are TRBV5-1 and TRBJ2-6; 7 positions match TRBD1. This CDR3 comprises 16 residues. Germline CDR1 SGHRS, CDR2 YFSETQ. The CDR3 loop is CASSLGTGGQANVQTF. The CDR3 nucleotides read TGCGCCAGCAGCTTGGGGACAGGAGGTCAGGCCAACGTCCAGACTTTC.

This clonotype was counted at least ten times. This chain connects TRBV9 to TRBJ2-5; 11 nucleotides match TRBD1. V shed 3 bases, J shed 0 bases, and the junction held 4 bases outside the gene matches. The CDR3 runs to 16 residues. The V gene's germline CDR1 is SGDLS and CDR2 YYNGEE. As DNA, the CDR3 is TGTGCCAGCAGCGCCCGGGACAGGGGGTACCAAGAGACCCAGTACTTC. Residues: CASSARDRGYQETQYF.

There are many counts of this clonotype. The chain is built from TRBV7-2 and TRBJ2-5, with TRBD2 identical over 11 bases. This CDR3 has 16 residues. Germline assignment: CDR1 SGHTA and CDR2 FQGNSA. V trimming: 1 base; J trimming: 2 bases; junction bases outside the gene matches: 3. CDR3 loop: CASSLVGTSGQETQYF. CDR3 bases: TGTGCCAGCAGCTTAGTCGGGACTAGCGGACAAGAGACCCAGTACTTC.